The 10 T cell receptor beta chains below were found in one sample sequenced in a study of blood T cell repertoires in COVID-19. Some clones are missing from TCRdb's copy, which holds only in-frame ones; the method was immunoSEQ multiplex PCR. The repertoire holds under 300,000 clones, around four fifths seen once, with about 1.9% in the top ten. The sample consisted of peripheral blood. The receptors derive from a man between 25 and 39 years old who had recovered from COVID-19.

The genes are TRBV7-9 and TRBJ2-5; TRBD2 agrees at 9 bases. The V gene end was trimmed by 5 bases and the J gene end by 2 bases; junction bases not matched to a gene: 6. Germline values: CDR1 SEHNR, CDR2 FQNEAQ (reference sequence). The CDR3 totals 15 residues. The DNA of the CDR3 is TGTGCCAGCAGCATCCGGACTAGCGAACAAGAGACCCAGTACTTC. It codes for CASSIRTSEQETQYF.

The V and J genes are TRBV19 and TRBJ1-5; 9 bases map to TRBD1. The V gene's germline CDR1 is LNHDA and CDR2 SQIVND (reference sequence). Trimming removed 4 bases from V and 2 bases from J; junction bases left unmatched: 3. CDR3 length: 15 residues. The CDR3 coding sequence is TGTGCCAGTAGTAGCTGGACAGGGGGCAATCAGCCCCAGCATTTT. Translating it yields CASSSWTGGNQPQHF.

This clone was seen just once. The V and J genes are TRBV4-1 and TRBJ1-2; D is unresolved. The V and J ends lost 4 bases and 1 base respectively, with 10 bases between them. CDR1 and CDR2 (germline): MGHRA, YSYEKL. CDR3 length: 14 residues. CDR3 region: CASSLAGDNYGYTF. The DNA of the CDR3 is TGCGCCAGCAGCCTCGCCGGGGATAACTATGGCTACACCTTC.

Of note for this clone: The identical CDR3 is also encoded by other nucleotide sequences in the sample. Here the CDR3 DNA reads TGCAGTGCTAGTCGCGTTAACTATGGCTACACCTTC. Its translation is CSASRVNYGYTF. The V and J genes are TRBV20-1 and TRBJ1-2, with D unclear. Per the germline V gene, CDR1 is DFQATT and CDR2 is SNEGSKA (reference sequence). Trimming pared 3 bases from V and 1 base from J, leaving 6 bases between. The CDR3 spans 12 residues.

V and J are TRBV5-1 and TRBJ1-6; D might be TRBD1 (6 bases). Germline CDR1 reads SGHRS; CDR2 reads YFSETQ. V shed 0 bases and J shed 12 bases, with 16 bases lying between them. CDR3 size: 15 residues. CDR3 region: CASSLGYRVTEPLHF. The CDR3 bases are TGCGCCAGCAGCTTGGGATACAGGGTTACCGAACCCCTCCACTTT.

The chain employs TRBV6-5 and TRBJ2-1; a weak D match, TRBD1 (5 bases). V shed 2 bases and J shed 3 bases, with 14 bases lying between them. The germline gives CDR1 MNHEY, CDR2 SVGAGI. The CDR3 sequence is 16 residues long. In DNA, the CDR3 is TGTGCCAGCAGTTACGCTGGGCGGACACTCTACAATGAGCAGTTCTTC. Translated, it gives CASSYAGRTLYNEQFF.

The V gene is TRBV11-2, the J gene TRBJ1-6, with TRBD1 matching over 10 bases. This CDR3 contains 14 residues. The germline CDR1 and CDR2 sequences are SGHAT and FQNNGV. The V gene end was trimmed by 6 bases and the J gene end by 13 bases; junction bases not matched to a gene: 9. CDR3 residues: CASRPGTGVWPLHF. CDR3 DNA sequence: TGTGCCAGCAGGCCCGGGACAGGGGTGTGGCCCCTCCACTTT.

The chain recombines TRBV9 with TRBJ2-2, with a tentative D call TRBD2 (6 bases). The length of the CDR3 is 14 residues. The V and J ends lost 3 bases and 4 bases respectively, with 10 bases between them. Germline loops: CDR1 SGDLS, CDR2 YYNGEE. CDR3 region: CASSARGTTGELFF. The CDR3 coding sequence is TGTGCCAGCAGCGCCCGGGGGACCACCGGGGAGCTGTTTTTT.

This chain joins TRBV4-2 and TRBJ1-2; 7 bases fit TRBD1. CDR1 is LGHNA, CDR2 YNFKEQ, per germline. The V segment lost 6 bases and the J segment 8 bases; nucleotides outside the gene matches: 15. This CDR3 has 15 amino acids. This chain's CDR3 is CASRLYSGTEEGYTF. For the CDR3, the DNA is TGTGCCAGCAGACTTTATTCCGGGACAGAAGAGGGCTACACCTTC.

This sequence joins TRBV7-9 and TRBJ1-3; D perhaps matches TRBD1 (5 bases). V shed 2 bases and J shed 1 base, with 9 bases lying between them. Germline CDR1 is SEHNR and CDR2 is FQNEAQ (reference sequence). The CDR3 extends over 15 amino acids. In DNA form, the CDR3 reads TGTGCCAGCAGCTTATCCAGGGTATCTGGAAACACCATATATTTT. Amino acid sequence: CASSLSRVSGNTIYF.